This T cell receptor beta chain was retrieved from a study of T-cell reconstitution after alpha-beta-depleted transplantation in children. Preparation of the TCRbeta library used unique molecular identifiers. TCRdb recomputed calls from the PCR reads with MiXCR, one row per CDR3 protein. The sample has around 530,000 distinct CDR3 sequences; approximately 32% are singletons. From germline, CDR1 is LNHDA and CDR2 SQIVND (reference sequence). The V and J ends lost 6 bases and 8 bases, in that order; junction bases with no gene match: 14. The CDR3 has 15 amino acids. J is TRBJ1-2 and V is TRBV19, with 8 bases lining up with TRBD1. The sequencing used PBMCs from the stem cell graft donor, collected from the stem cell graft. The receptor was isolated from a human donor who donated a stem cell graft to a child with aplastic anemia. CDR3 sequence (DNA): TGTGCCAGTAGACTTAAATCCGGGACAGGTGGCGGCTACACCTTC. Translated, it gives CASRLKSGTGGGYTF. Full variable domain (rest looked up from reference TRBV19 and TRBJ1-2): DGGITQSPKYLFRKEGQNVTLSCEQNLNHDAMYWYRQDPGQGLRLIYYSQIVNDFQKGDIAEGYSVSREKKESFPLTVTSAQKNPTAFYLCASRLKSGTGGGYTFGSGTRLTVV.